This T cell receptor beta chain was recorded in a study of blood T cell repertoires in COVID-19. This CDR3 contains 16 residues. Trimming cost V 2 bases and J 10 bases; bases outside gene matches: 9. Germline CDR1 is SGHDT and CDR2 is YYEEEE. Those enrolled, adults aged about 18 to 89 years, came from some 25 US areas. Under the authors' procedure: The assay estimated nucleated cells by amplifying reference gene primers. TCRdb keeps only in-frame clones here, not all; method: immunoSEQ multiplex PCR. The DNA gave D and trimming, while V, J and clone size come from that table. The table lists about 310,000 clones, roughly 90% of them singletons.

The chain recombines TRBV5-6 with TRBJ1-6; TRBD1 matches at 10 bases. The sequenced sample was PBMCs or T cells enriched from blood (not recorded which). This sequence was found in a woman aged 25 to 39 who had recovered from COVID-19. The CDR3 DNA sequence: TGTGCCAGCAGCTTCCATGAGACAGGGGGCAACTCACCCCTCCACTTT. Its protein is CASSFHETGGNSPLHF.